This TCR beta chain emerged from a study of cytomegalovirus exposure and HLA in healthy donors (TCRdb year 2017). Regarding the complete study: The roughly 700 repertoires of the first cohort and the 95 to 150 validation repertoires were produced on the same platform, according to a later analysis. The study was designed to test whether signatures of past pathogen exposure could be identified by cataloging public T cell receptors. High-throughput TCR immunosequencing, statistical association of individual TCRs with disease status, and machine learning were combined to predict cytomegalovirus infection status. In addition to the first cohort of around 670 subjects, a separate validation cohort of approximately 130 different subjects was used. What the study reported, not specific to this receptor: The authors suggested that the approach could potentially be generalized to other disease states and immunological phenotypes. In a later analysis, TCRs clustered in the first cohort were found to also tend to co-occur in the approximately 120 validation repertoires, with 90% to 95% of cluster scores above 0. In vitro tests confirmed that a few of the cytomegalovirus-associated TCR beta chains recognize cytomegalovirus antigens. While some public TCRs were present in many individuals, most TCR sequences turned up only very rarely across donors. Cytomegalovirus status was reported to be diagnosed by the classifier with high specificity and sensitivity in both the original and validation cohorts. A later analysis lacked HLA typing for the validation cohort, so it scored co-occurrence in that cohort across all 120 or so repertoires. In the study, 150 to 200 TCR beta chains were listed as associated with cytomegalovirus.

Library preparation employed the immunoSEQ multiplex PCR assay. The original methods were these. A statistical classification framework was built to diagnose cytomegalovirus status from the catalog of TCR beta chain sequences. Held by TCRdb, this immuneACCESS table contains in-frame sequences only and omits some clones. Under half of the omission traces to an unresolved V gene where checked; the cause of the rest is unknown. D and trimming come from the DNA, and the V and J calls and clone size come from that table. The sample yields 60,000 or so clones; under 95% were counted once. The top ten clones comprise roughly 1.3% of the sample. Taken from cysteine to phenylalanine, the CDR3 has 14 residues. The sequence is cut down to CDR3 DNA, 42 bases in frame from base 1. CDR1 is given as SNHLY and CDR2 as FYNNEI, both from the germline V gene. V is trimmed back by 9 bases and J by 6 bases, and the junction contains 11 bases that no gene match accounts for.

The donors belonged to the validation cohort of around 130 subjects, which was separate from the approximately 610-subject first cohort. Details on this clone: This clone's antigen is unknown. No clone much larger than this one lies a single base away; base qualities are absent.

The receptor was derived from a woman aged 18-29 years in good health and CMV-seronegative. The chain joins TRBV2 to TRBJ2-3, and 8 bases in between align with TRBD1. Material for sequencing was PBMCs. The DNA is TGTGCCAGTGGGGGGACAGGCGGGCCCGATACGCAGTATTTT. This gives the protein CASGGTGGPDTQYF.